The T cell receptor (beta chain) under discussion was sequenced for a study of naive and memory T cell subsets. This clonotype appeared a few times. After the first PCR, alpha and beta chain libraries were processed separately. An equimolar mix of two oligonucleotides served as the beta constant-region primer for TRBC1 and TRBC2. The ligated cDNA underwent four PCR rounds using SP2 and nested alpha and beta constant-region primers. TCRdb reprocessed the UMI-ligation and nested PCR reads via MiXCR and lists one record per CDR3 protein. Here the sample spans tens of thousands of distinct CDR3 sequences, roughly 9.3% being singletons. The origin of this receptor is a human donor in good health. Sequencing was carried out using naive CD8+ T cells from blood.

The CDR3 here is CANSRAPGTEAFF. CDR3 nucleotides: TGTGCCAACTCCAGGGCCCCGGGGACTGAAGCTTTCTTT. The chain employs TRBV11-2 and TRBJ1-1, with a weak D call TRBD1 (5 bases). Trimming removed 10 bases at V and 5 bases at J, with 17 bases between. CDR1 SGHAT and CDR2 FQNNGV come from the germline V gene. CDR3 length: 13 residues.